This T cell receptor beta chain came from a study of blood T cell repertoires in COVID-19. Overall study: Donors in the United States, Italy and Spain gave samples during acute or convalescent COVID-19. Nucleic acid was either cDNA or gDNA, and it came from T cells, B-cell-depleted T cells, or PBMCs.

Original analysis: Using reference gene primer amplification, nucleated cell counts were estimated. This table comes from immunoSEQ multiplex PCR, and its TCRdb copy is limited to in-frame clones, with some not included. V and J calls and clone size are given by that table; D and trimming were obtained from the DNA. The data contain some 31,000 clones, about 88% of them singletons. Trimming stripped 5 bases from V and 3 bases from J, with 5 bases between. The germline gives CDR1 MNHEY, CDR2 SMNVEV (reference sequence). There are 11 residues in the CDR3. This sequence joins TRBV27 and TRBJ2-7; D is ambiguous. This clonotype was obtained from a man in his 70s with active COVID-19. Sequenced: peripheral blood. In nucleotides, the CDR3 is TGTGCCAGCAGTCCAAACTACGAGCAGTACTTC. This encodes CASSPNYEQYF.